Below, 8 T cell receptor beta chains from the same sample are listed, as sequenced in a study of cytomegalovirus exposure and HLA in healthy donors. The PCR employed 60 Vbeta primers together with 13 Jbeta primers. Assay used: immunoSEQ multiplex PCR; TCRdb lists only in-frame clones, some missing. The top ten clones hold roughly 1% of a sample with hundreds of thousands of clones, around 89% of them seen once. The sample was PBMCs. These TCRs come from a woman aged 18-35 years in good health and CMV-seronegative.

The chain uses TRBV7-2 and TRBJ1-1; the match to TRBD1 covers 7 bases. CDR1 and CDR2 (germline): SGHTA, FQGNSA. The CDR3 consists of 15 residues. V lost 5 bases to trimming and J lost 0 bases; unmatched junction nucleotides: 6. Written as DNA, the CDR3 is TGTGCCAGCAGCACCACGACAGGGATGAACACTGAAGCTTTCTTT. Residues: CASSTTTGMNTEAFF.

The V gene is TRBV27, the J gene TRBJ1-5; 7 nucleotides line up with TRBD1. The V segment lost 6 bases and the J segment 1 base; nucleotides outside the gene matches: 0. Looked up from germline, CDR1 is MNHEY and CDR2 is SMNVEV (reference sequence). The CDR3 sequence is 13 residues long. The CDR3 loop reads CASSRGSNQPQHF. The CDR3 bases are TGTGCCAGCAGCAGGGGGAGCAATCAGCCCCAGCATTTT.

The chain joins TRBV7-2 to TRBJ2-7, with 11 positions matching TRBD2. The CDR3 length is 15 residues. Trimming removed 2 bases from V and 4 bases from J; junction bases left unmatched: 4. Germline CDR1 reads SGHTA; CDR2 reads FQGNSA. The CDR3 is CASSLLGTSGYEQYF. The CDR3 DNA is TGTGCCAGCAGCTTACTTGGGACTAGCGGATACGAGCAGTACTTC.

This sequence joins TRBV5-1 and TRBJ2-3, with D possibly being TRBD2 (5 bases). There are 15 residues in the CDR3. Germline V gives CDR1 SGHRS, CDR2 YFSETQ. V was clipped by 0 bases and J by 0 bases, with 8 bases between them. The CDR3: CASSLDRGSTDTQYF. DNA for the CDR3: TGCGCCAGCAGCTTGGATCGGGGTAGCACAGATACGCAGTATTTT.

The V and J genes are TRBV6-5 and TRBJ1-2, with TRBD1 matching over 9 bases. The CDR3 covers 15 residues. Germline V lookup: CDR1 MNHEY, CDR2 SVGAGI. With V trimmed by 6 bases and J by 5 bases, 10 bases remained unmatched. CDR3 nucleotides: TGTGCCAGCAGGAGAAGGGGACAGGGTCAGTATGGCTACACCTTC. Protein product: CASRRRGQGQYGYTF.

The chain recombines TRBV9 with TRBJ2-2; possibly TRBD2 for D (5 bases). The CDR3 is 15 residues long. CDR1 and CDR2 from the germline V gene are SGDLS and YYNGEE. Deletions cut 5 bases from V and 0 bases from J, with 11 bases between. The CDR3 sequence is CASRTGNTNTGELFF. CDR3 bases: TGTGCCAGCAGGACGGGAAACACGAACACCGGGGAGCTGTTTTTT.

The chain uses TRBV5-6 and TRBJ1-6; TRBD1 matches at 8 bases. The CDR3 runs 15 residues. V was pared by 1 base and J by 9 bases, with 6 bases of the junction left unmatched. Germline values: CDR1 SGHDT, CDR2 YYEEEE. This CDR3 is CASSLTGTGTSPLHF. The CDR3 DNA is TGTGCCAGCAGCTTGACCGGGACAGGAACTTCACCCCTCCACTTT.

The V call is TRBV6-6, the J call TRBJ2-7, with a possible D match to TRBD1 (5 bases). V gave up 4 bases and J gave up 0 bases, with 10 bases separating them. Germline V lookup: CDR1 MNHNY, CDR2 SVGAGI (reference sequence). The CDR3 totals 14 residues. The CDR3, as DNA: TGTGCCAGCAGTTGGACACACAACTCCTACGAGCAGTACTTC. It yields the protein CASSWTHNSYEQYF.